Below are 3 T cell receptor beta chains sequenced from a single sample in a study of blood T cells in healthy people across ages. The second PCR ran about 6 to 12 cycles with a sample-barcoded 5' primer and J-beta primers. TCRdb passed the 5' RACE reads through MiXCR, listing each CDR3 protein once. The table lists more than 1,000,000 distinct CDR3 sequences, under 30% of them singletons. These data were also filed under a second study, of T cells of mothers and their children.

Sequenced: blood. The source of these receptors is a girl between 2 and 10 years old in good health.

This chain connects TRBV29-1 to TRBJ2-7; D gene unclear. Germline V CDR1 and CDR2: SQVTM, ANQGSEA. V shed 7 bases and J shed 2 bases, with 12 bases lying between them. The CDR3 totals 12 residues. DNA for the CDR3: TGCAGCGCCTTAACCCTCACCTACGAGCAGTACTTC. This gives the protein CSALTLTYEQYF.

The CDR3 protein is CATSDPSGGATQYF. The DNA of the CDR3 is TGTGCCACCAGTGACCCTAGCGGGGGGGCTACGCAGTATTTT. The chain combines TRBV24-1 with TRBJ2-3, with TRBD2 matching over 12 bases. This CDR3 spans 14 amino acids. The germline gives CDR1 KGHDR, CDR2 SFDVKD. The ends lost 4 bases at V and 8 bases at J; junction bases unmatched: 3.

This clonotype appeared a few times. This chain links TRBV20-1 with TRBJ2-1; 10 nucleotides line up with TRBD1. The germline V gene has CDR1 DFQATT and CDR2 SNEGSKA (reference sequence). This CDR3 spans 11 amino acids. V dropped 4 bases and J dropped 11; count of bases not matched to a gene: 2. In DNA form, the CDR3 reads TGCAGTGCTAAGGGACAGGGGAAGCAGTTCTTC. Its protein product is CSAKGQGKQFF.